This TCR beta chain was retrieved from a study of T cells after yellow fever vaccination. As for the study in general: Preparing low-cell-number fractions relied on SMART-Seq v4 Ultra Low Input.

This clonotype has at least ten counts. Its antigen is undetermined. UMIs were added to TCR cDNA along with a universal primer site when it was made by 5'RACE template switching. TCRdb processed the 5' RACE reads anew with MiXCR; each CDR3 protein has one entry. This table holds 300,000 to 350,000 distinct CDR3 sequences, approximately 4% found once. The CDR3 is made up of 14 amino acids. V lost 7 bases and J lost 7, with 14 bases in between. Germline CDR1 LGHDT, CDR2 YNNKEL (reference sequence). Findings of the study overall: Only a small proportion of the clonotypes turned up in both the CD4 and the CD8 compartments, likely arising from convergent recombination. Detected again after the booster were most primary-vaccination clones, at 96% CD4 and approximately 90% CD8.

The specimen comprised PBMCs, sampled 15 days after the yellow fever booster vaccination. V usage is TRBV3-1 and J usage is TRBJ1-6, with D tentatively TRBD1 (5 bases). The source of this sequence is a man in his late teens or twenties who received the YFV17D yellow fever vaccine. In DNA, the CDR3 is TGTGCCAGCACCCCGGGACGGGGGAATTCACCCCTCCACTTT. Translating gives CASTPGRGNSPLHF.